The 32 T cell receptor beta chains listed next were all sequenced from one sample in a study of CXCR3-negative and CXCR3-positive naive CD8 T cells. Study results and limitations: TRB CDR3s of CXCR3-positive naive cells were more hydrophobic than those of CXCR3-negative naive cells.

The authors prepared UMI-labeled TRB cDNA libraries by 5' RACE. TCRdb re-called the 5' RACE reads; every CDR3 protein appears as one record, without DNA. Its table lists 140,000 to 150,000 distinct CDR3 sequences. No cognate antigen is known for these TCRs. Material for sequencing was naive CXCR3+ CD8+ T cells from blood. Subset meaning: CD45RO-CCR7+CD27+CD95- naive CD8+ T cells expressing CXCR3 (TNR3+). All receptors derive from a human donor in good health. Some clones in this sample may be carry-over from other donors' samples.

This rearrangement joins TRBV7-9 to TRBJ1-4. Germline V gene lookup returns CDR1 SEHNR and CDR2 FQNEAQ (reference sequence). The CDR3 sequence is 14 residues long. CDR3 residues: CASSPGGSNEKLFF.

The chain carries TRBV20-1 and TRBJ2-1; checking the TCRdb D call of TRBD1 is not possible without DNA. Germline-derived CDR1 and CDR2 are DFQATT and SNEGSKA (reference sequence). The CDR3 loop spans 14 amino acids. CDR3 region: CSAPREGDYNEQFF.

This rearrangement joins TRBV21-1 to TRBJ2-2. TRBV21-1 is given as a pseudogene. The CDR3 has 15 amino acids. The CDR3 sequence: CASSKVTDGTGELFF.

V usage is TRBV29-1 and J usage is TRBJ2-5; the D gene TCRdb calls, TRBD1, cannot be checked with no DNA. The germline V gene encodes CDR1 SQVTM and CDR2 ANQGSEA. The CDR3 covers 13 residues. This CDR3 is CSVEKTGQETQYF.

V usage is TRBV7-9 and J usage is TRBJ2-2; as DNA is missing, the TRBD2 call by TCRdb cannot be tested. Germline loops: CDR1 SEHNR, CDR2 FQNEAQ (reference sequence). The length of the CDR3 is 19 residues. This CDR3 is CASSPTGLAGGPYTGELFF.

The genes are TRBV29-1 and TRBJ2-4; no DNA is available, so the TRBD1 call from TCRdb remains unchecked. This CDR3 contains 16 residues. CDR1 SQVTM and CDR2 ANQGSEA come from the germline V gene. The CDR3: CSVEDAGPYAKNIQYF.

This chain links TRBV7-9 with TRBJ1-2; the TCRdb D gene call, TRBD1, has no DNA to confirm it. The V gene's germline CDR1 is SEHNR and CDR2 FQNEAQ (reference sequence). The CDR3 spans 13 residues. CDR3 amino acids: CASSRTGKNGYTF.

The chain is built from TRBV12-3 or TRBV12-4 and TRBJ1-1. This CDR3 spans 14 amino acids. CDR3 in amino acids: CASSLSARNTEAFF.

The rearrangement joins TRBV27 to TRBJ2-7; checking the TCRdb D call of TRBD1 is not possible without DNA. This CDR3 region has 15 residues. The germline CDR1 and CDR2 sequences are MNHEY and SMNVEV (reference sequence). This CDR3 is CASSLLGAGSYEQYF.

The gene calls are TRBV27 and TRBJ2-1; TCRdb lists TRBD1, though no DNA is available to test this call. Germline V gene lookup returns CDR1 MNHEY and CDR2 SMNVEV (reference sequence). The CDR3 covers 14 residues. CDR3 loop: CASSFPGGVDEQFF.

This sequence joins TRBV6-5 and TRBJ1-1; TCRdb outputs TRBD1, but without DNA this stays unchecked. CDR1 MNHEY and CDR2 SVGAGI come from the germline V gene. There are 15 residues in the CDR3. CDR3 amino acids: CASSYSAETGMEAFF.

The V gene is TRBV29-1, the J gene TRBJ2-1; TCRdb returns TRBD2, unconfirmable since there is no DNA. The CDR3 sequence is 15 residues long. Germline V gene lookup returns CDR1 SQVTM and CDR2 ANQGSEA. Here the CDR3 reads CSATSGAGPGDEQFF.

The chain carries TRBV7-2 and TRBJ2-7; TCRdb lists TRBD2, though no DNA is available to test this call. CDR3 length equals 14 residues. CDR1 SGHTA and CDR2 FQGNSA come from the germline V gene. The CDR3 loop is CASSLGGAPHEQYF.

The rearrangement uses TRBV7-8 and TRBJ2-3; TCRdb picks TRBD2, but there is no DNA to check that call. Germline CDR1 SGHVS, CDR2 FQNEAQ. The CDR3 runs to 16 residues. CDR3 residues: CASSSTSGGPRDTQYF. The full variable domain, in which reference TRBV7-8 and TRBJ2-3 provide the parts outside the CDR3, is GAGVSQSPRYKVAKRGQDVALRCDPISGHVSLFWYQQALGQGPEFLTYFQNEAQLDKSGLPSDRFFAERPEGSVSTLKIQRTQQEDSAVYLCASSSTSGGPRDTQYFGPGTRLTVL.

CDR3: CASGTGNLNTEAFF. The chain is built from TRBV13 and TRBJ1-1; TCRdb's D gene call, TRBD1, goes unchecked for lack of DNA. The CDR3 is made up of 14 amino acids. Germline lookup yields CDR1 PRHDT and CDR2 FYEKMQ (reference sequence).

V gene TRBV29-1 combines with J gene TRBJ2-1; the TCRdb call, TRBD2, lacks DNA for checking. The CDR3 covers 13 residues. From germline, CDR1 is SQVTM and CDR2 ANQGSEA. CDR3 residues: CSVAGLAGGEQFF.

V usage is TRBV19 and J usage is TRBJ1-1; TCRdb indicates TRBD1, and absent DNA this call remains unverified. Germline CDR1 reads LNHDA; CDR2 reads SQIVND (reference sequence). The CDR3 is 12 amino acids. The CDR3 loop reads CASGTVNTEAFF.

The chain employs TRBV12-3 or TRBV12-4 and TRBJ2-7; TCRdb's D call of TRBD1 is untestable without DNA. CDR3 size: 16 residues. CDR3 sequence: CASSPEPGRTSYEQYF.

This sequence joins TRBV7-9 and TRBJ2-7. This CDR3 has 12 residues. Per the germline V gene, CDR1 is SEHNR and CDR2 is FQNEAQ (reference sequence). The CDR3 reads CASSLDLHEQYF.

The J gene is TRBJ2-7, the V gene TRBV29-1; absent DNA, TCRdb's TRBD2 call cannot be checked. Germline V lookup: CDR1 SQVTM, CDR2 ANQGSEA. This CDR3 is 13 amino acids long. CDR3 in amino acids: CSVRLAGSYEQYF.

The V call is TRBV28, the J call TRBJ2-1; TCRdb's D call, TRBD1, is unchecked because there is no DNA. Germline assignment: CDR1 MDHEN and CDR2 SYDVKM. This CDR3 spans 13 amino acids. The CDR3 spells CASSPLRQNEQFF. The variable domain in full, with the rest retrieved from reference TRBV28 and TRBJ2-1, is DVKVTQSSRYLVKRTGEKVFLECVQDMDHENMFWYRQDPGLGLRLIYFSYDVKMKEKGDIPEGYSVSREKKERFSLILESASTNQTSMYLCASSPLRQNEQFFGPGTRLTVL.

This chain's CDR3 is CASSSETGVLLEQYF. The chain links TRBV12-3 or TRBV12-4 to TRBJ2-7; the D call from TCRdb, TRBD1, cannot be confirmed without DNA. This CDR3 has 15 amino acids.

The J gene is TRBJ2-1, the V gene TRBV4-3; the D call from TCRdb, TRBD2, cannot be confirmed without DNA. Germline V gives CDR1 LGHNA, CDR2 YSLEER. The CDR3 extends over 14 amino acids. The CDR3 reads CASSQGLAGDEQFF.

The chain links TRBV12-3 or TRBV12-4 to TRBJ2-6. This CDR3 comprises 15 residues. CDR3 region: CASSLGVSGANVLTF.

The CDR3 loop is CASSPGPRVTQYF. The gene calls are TRBV12-3 or TRBV12-4 and TRBJ2-5; the D gene TCRdb calls, TRBD1, cannot be checked with no DNA. This CDR3 has 13 amino acids.

This chain connects TRBV29-1 to TRBJ2-3; the TCRdb call, TRBD2, lacks DNA for checking. The germline CDR1 and CDR2 sequences are SQVTM and ANQGSEA. The CDR3 spans 17 residues. This chain's CDR3 is CSVEGSVGRVVTDTQYF.

This chain uses TRBV18 with TRBJ2-3; checking the TCRdb D call of TRBD1 is not possible without DNA. Germline V lookup: CDR1 KGHSH, CDR2 LQKENI. The CDR3 runs 16 residues. CDR3: CASSPPKTRGTDTQYF.

The chain is built from TRBV10-3 and TRBJ1-1. CDR3 length: 15 residues. CDR1 and CDR2 (germline): ENHRY, SYGVKD. CDR3 amino acids: CAISEEQPVYTEAFF.

This rearrangement joins TRBV29-1 to TRBJ2-3; TCRdb lists TRBD1, though no DNA is available to test this call. The germline gives CDR1 SQVTM, CDR2 ANQGSEA. This CDR3 spans 15 amino acids. The CDR3 here is CSVESTGVSTDTQYF.

This rearrangement joins TRBV19 to TRBJ1-1; TCRdb selects TRBD1, and the lack of DNA leaves this call unchecked. CDR1 LNHDA and CDR2 SQIVND come from the germline V gene (reference sequence). This CDR3 comprises 13 residues. The chain's CDR3 is CASSIDWGAEAFF.

This chain joins TRBV2 and TRBJ2-7; TCRdb's D call, TRBD2, is unchecked because there is no DNA. This CDR3 is built from 14 residues. CDR1 SNHLY and CDR2 FYNNEI come from the germline V gene. The CDR3 loop is CASSGENRSYEQYF.

V usage is TRBV24-1 and J usage is TRBJ2-1; the D call from TCRdb, TRBD1, cannot be confirmed without DNA. This CDR3 is built from 17 residues. CDR1 is KGHDR, CDR2 SFDVKD, per germline. CDR3 protein: CATSDPPGTGGSYEQFF.